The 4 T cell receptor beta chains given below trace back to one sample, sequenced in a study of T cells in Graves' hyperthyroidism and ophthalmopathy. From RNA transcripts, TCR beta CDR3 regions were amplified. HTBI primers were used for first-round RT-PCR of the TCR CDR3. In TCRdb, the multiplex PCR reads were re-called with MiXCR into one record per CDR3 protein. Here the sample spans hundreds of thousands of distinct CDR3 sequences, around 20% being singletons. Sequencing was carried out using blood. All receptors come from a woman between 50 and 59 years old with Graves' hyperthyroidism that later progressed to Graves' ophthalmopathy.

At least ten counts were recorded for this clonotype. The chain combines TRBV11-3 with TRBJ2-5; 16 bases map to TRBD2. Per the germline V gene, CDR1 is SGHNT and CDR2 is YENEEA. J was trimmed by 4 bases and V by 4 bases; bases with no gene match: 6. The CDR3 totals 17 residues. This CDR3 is CASSSGLAGGPTETQYF. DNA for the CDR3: TGTGCCAGCAGCTCGGGACTAGCGGGGGGGCCGACAGAGACCCAGTACTTC.

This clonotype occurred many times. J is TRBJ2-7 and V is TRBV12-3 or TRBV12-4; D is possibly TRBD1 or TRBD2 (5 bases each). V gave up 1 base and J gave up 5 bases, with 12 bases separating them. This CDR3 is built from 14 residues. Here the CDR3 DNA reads TGTGCCAGCAGTTTAGACGGGACGGTCGACGAGCAGTACTTC. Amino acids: CASSLDGTVDEQYF.

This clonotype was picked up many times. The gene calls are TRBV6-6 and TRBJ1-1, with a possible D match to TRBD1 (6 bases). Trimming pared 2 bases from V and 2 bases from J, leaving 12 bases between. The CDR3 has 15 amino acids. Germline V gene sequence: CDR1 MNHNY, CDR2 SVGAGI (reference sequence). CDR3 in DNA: TGTGCCAGCAGTTACCGTTGGGGACAAAACACTGAAGCTTTCTTT. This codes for CASSYRWGQNTEAFF.

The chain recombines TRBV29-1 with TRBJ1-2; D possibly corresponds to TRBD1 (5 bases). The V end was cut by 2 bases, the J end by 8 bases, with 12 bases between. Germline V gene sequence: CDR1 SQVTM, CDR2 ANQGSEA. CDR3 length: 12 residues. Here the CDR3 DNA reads TGCAGCGTTGAATTGGGGGGTGGCGGCTACACCTTC. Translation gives CSVELGGGGYTF.